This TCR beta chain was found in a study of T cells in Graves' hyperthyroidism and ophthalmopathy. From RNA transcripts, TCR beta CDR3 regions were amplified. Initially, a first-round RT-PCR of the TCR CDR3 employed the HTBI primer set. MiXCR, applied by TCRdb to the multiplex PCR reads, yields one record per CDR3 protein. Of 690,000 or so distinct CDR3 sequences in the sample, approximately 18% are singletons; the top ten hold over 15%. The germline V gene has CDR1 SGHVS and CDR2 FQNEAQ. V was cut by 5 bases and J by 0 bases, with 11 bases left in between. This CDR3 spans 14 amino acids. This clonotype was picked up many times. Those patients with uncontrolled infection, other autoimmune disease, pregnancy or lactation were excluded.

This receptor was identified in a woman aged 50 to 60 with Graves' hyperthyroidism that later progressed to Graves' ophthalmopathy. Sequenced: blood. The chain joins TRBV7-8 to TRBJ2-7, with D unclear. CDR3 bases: TGTGCCAGCAGCCCCTTTCCGGGCTCCTACGAGCAGTACTTC. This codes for CASSPFPGSYEQYF.